One T cell receptor (beta chain) is described in this entry. What it binds is not known. These data belong to a study of OX40 agonist ivuxolimab in advanced cancers. Study information: Prior anti-PD-1, anti-PD-L1 or anti-CTLA-4 therapy did not bar entry, and about 40% had some. Study results and caveats: The average count of expanded clones was higher among CD8+ T cells than among CD4+.

Profiled with immunoSEQ multiplex PCR; TCRdb holds only in-frame clones, not every one. The table lists more than 60,000 clones, about 88% of them singletons. This CDR3 comprises 15 residues. The V gene's germline CDR1 is SEHNR and CDR2 FQNEAQ (reference sequence). The ends were cut back, 5 bases at V and 5 bases at J, with 18 bases in the middle. This chain connects TRBV7-9 to TRBJ2-5; D is unclear. This receptor was obtained from an adult with an advanced solid tumor such as melanoma, head and neck, liver or kidney cancer. The sequenced sample was CD4+ or CD8+ T cells sorted from blood, obtained in a trial of the OX40 agonist ivuxolimab. Written as DNA, the CDR3 is TGTGCCAGCAGCCCTCGGAACACCGGACGGGAGACCCAGTACTTC. The encoded protein is CASSPRNTGRETQYF.